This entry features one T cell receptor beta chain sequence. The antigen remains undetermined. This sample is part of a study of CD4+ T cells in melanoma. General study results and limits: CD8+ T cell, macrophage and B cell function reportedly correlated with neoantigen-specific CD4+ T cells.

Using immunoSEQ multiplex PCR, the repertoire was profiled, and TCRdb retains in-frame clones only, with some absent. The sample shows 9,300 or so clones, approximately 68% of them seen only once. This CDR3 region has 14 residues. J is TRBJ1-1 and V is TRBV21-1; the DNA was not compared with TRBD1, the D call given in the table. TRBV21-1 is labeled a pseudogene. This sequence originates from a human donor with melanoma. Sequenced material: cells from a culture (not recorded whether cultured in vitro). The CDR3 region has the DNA TGTGCCAGCAGCAGGGACAGGATTGGCACTGAAGCTTTCTTT. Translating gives CASSRDRIGTEAFF.